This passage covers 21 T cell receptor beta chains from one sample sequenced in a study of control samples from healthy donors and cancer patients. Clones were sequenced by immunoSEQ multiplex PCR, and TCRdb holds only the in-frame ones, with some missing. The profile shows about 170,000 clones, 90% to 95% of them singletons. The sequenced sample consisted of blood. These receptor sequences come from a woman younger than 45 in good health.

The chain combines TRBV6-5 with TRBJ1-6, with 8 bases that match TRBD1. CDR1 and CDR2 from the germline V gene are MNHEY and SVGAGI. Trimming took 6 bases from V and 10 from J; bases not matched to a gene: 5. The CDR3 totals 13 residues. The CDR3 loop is CASRDRVGSPLHF. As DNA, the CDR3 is TGTGCCAGCAGGGACAGGGTGGGATCACCCCTCCACTTT.

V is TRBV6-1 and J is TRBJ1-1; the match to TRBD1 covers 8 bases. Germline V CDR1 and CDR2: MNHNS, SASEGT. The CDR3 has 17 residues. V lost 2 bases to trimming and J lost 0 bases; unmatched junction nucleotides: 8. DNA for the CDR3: TGTGCCAGCAGTGAAAAGAGACAGGGGATCATGAACACTGAAGCTTTCTTT. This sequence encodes CASSEKRQGIMNTEAFF.

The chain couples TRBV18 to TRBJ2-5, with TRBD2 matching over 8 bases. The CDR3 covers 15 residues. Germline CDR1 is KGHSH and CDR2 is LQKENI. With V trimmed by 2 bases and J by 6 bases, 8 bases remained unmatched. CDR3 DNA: TGTGCCAGCTCACCATCCAGCGGGAGCGGGAAGACCCAGTACTTC. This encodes CASSPSSGSGKTQYF.

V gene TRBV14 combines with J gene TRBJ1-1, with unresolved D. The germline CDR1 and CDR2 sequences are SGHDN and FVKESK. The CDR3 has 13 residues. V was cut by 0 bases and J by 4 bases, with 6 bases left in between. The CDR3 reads CASSQDKGTEAFF. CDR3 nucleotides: TGTGCCAGCAGCCAAGATAAGGGCACTGAAGCTTTCTTT.

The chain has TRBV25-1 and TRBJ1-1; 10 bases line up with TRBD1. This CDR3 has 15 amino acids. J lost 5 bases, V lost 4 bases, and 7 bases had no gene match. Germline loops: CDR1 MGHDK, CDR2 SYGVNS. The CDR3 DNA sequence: TGTGCCAGCAGTGGGACAGGGGGATTGGGGACTGAAGCTTTCTTT. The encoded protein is CASSGTGGLGTEAFF.

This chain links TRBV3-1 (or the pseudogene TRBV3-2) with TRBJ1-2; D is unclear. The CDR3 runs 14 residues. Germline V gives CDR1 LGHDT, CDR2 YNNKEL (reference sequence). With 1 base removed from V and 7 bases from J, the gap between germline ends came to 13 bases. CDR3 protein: CASSQVEGFGGYTF. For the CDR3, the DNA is TGTGCCAGCAGCCAAGTGGAAGGGTTCGGTGGCTACACCTTC.

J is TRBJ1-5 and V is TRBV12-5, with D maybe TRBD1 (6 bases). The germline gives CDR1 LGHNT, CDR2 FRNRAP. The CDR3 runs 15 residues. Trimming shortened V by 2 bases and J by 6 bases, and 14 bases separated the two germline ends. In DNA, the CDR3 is TGTGCTAGTGGTTTGCTAAACAGGGACGGTCAGCCCCAGCATTTT. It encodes CASGLLNRDGQPQHF. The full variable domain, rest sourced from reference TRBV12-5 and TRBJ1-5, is DARVTQTPRHKVTEMGQEVTMRCQPILGHNTVFWYRQTMMQGLELLAYFRNRAPLDDSGMPKDRFSAEMPDATLATLKIQPSEPRDSAVYFCASGLLNRDGQPQHFGDGTRLSIL.

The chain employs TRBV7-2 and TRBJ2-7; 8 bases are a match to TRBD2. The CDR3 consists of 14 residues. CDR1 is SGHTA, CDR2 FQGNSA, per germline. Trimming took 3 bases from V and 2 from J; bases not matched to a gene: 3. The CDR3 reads CASSFSGLAYEQYF. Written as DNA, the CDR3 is TGTGCCAGCAGCTTCTCGGGACTAGCCTACGAGCAGTACTTC.

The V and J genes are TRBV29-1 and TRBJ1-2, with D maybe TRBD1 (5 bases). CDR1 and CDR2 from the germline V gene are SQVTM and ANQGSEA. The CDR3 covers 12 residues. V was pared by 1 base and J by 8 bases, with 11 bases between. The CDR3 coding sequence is TGCAGCGTTGAAGCCTCCGGGGCGGGCTACACCTTC. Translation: CSVEASGAGYTF.

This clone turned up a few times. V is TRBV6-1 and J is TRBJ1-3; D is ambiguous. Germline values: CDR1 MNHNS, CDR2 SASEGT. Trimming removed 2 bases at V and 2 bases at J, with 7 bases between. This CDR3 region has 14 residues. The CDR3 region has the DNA TGTGCCAGCAGTGAACCGTGGACTGGAAACACCATATATTTT. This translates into CASSEPWTGNTIYF.

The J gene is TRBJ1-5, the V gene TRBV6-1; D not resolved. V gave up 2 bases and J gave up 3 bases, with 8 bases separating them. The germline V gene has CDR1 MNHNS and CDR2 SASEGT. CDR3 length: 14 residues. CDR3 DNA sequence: TGTGCCAGCAGTGAATCAGCTAACAATCAGCCCCAGCATTTT. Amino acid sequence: CASSESANNQPQHF.

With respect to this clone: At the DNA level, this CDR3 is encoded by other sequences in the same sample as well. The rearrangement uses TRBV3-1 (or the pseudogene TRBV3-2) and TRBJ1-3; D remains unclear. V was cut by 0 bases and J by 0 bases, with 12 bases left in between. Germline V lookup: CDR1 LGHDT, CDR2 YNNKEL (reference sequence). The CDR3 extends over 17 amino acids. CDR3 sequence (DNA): TGTGCCAGCAGCCAAGATTCCCCCGGCAGCTCTGGAAACACCATATATTTT. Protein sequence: CASSQDSPGSSGNTIYF.

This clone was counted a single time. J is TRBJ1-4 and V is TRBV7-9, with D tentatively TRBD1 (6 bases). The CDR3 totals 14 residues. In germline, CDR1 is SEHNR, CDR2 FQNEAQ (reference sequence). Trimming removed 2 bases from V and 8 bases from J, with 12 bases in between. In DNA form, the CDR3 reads TGTGCCAGCAGCTTATCAGGGGCGGGAGAAAAACTGTTTTTT. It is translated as CASSLSGAGEKLFF.

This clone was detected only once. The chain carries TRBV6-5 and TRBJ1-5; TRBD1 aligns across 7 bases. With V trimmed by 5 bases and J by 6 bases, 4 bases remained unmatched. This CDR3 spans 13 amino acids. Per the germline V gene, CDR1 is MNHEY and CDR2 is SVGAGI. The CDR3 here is CASSRQGGQPQHF. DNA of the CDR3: TGTGCCAGCAGTCGGCAGGGGGGTCAGCCCCAGCATTTT.

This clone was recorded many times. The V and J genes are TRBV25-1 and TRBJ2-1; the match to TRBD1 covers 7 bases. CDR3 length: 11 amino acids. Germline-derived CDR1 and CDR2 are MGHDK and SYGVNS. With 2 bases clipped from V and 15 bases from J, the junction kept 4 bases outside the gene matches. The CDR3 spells CASSERQGLFF. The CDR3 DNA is TGTGCCAGCAGTGAACGACAGGGTTTGTTCTTC.

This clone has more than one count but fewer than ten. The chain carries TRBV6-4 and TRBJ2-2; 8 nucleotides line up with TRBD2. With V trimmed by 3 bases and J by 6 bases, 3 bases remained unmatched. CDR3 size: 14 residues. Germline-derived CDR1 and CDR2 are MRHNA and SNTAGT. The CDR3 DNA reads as TGTGCCAGCAGTGAGAGCGGGAGTTCCGGGGAGCTGTTTTTT. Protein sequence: CASSESGSSGELFF.

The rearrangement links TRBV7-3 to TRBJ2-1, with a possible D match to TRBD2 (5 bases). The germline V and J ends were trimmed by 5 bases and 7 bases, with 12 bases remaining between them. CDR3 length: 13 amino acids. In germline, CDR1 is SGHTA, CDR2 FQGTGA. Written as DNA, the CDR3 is TGTGCCAGCAGCCCGGACTCGCGGAATGAGCAGTTCTTC. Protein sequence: CASSPDSRNEQFF.

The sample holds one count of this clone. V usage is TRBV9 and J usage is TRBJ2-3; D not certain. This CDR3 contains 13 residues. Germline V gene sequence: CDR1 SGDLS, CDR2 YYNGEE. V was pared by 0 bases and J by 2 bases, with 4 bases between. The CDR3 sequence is CASSVAPTDTQYF. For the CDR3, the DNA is TGTGCCAGCAGCGTAGCCCCCACAGATACGCAGTATTTT.

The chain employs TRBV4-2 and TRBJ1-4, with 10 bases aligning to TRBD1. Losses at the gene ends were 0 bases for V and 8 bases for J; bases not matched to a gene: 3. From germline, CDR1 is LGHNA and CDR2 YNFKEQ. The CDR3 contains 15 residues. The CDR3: CASSQDKDRGEKLFF. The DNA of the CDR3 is TGTGCCAGCAGCCAAGATAAGGACAGGGGGGAAAAACTGTTTTTT.

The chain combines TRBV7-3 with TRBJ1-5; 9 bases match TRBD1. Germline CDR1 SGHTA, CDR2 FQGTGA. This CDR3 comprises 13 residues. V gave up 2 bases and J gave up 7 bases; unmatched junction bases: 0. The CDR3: CASSLGQGQPQHF. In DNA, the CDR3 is TGTGCCAGCAGCTTAGGACAGGGGCAGCCCCAGCATTTT. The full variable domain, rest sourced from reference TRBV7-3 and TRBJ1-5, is GAGVSQTPSNKVTEKGKYVELRCDPISGHTALYWYRQSLGQGPEFLIYFQGTGAADDSGLPNDRFFAVRPEGSVSTLKIQRTERGDSAVYLCASSLGQGQPQHFGDGTRLSIL.

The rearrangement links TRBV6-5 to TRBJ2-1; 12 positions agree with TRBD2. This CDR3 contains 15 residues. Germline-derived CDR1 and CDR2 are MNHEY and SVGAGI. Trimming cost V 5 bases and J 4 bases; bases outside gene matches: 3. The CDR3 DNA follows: TGTGCCAGCAGTATGACTAGCGGGGGATACAATGAGCAGTTCTTC. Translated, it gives CASSMTSGGYNEQFF.